The rows below give T cell receptor beta chains drawn from one sample of a study of high-grade serous ovarian cancer treatment subgroups. The protocol was immunoSEQ multiplex PCR, while the TCRdb copy is restricted to in-frame clones and leaves out a portion. The sample includes about 18,000 clones, approximately 81% of them seen just once. Sequencing was carried out using tumor tissue. The source of these receptors is a human donor with high-grade serous ovarian cancer. Each CDR3 is given with its conserved first and last residue. The D gene is left open where the match is weak. Clone size is shown for a subset of rows, as once, few, many or a class of expanded clone.

cdr3_length j_call clone_size d_call v_call cdr3_nt cdr3_aa
16 TRBJ2-2 NA TRBD1 TRBV5-1 TGCGCCAGCAGCCGTGGGGGACAGGGATACACCGGGGAGCTGTTTTTT CASSRGGQGYTGELFF
16 TRBJ1-2 NA NA TRBV19 TGTGCCAGTAACATCCCCGGTGGGGGCAGCGGCTATGGCTACACCTTC CASNIPGGGSGYGYTF
13 TRBJ2-7 NA NA TRBV6-5 TGTGCCAGCAGGGCCCGACAGACCTACGAGCAGTACTTC CASRARQTYEQYF
14 TRBJ2-7 NA NA TRBV27 TGTGCCAGCAGTTGGAGGGGACCTGTCTACGAGCAGTACTTC CASSWRGPVYEQYF
12 TRBJ1-2 few NA TRBV19 TGTGCCAGTAGTATAATGGGTTATGGCTACACCTTC CASSIMGYGYTF
16 TRBJ2-6 NA TRBD1 TRBV25-1 TGTGCCAAAAACCGGGACAGGTTATCTGGGGCCAACGTCCTGACTTTC CAKNRDRLSGANVLTF
13 TRBJ1-2 NA NA TRBV9 TGTGCCAGCAGCGTAGGAAATATTGTGGGCTACACCTTC CASSVGNIVGYTF
14 TRBJ2-2 medium-sized NA TRBV2 TGTGCCAGCAGTCCCGGACGGAACACCGGGGAGCTGTTTTTT CASSPGRNTGELFF
18 TRBJ2-3 NA TRBD2 TRBV10-3 TGTGCCATCAGTGGCGCTGGGACTAGCGGGACTAAAACAGATACGCAGTATTTT CAISGAGTSGTKTDTQYF
13 TRBJ1-1 NA NA TRBV6-6 TGTGCCAGCAGTTCTCAGGACTACACTGAAGCTTTCTTT CASSSQDYTEAFF
13 TRBJ1-1 NA NA TRBV5-1 TGCGCCAGCAGTAAGGGGGTAGGCACTGAAGCTTTCTTT CASSKGVGTEAFF
15 TRBJ1-6 NA TRBD1 TRBV7-2 TGTGCCAGCAGCCTGATGACAGGGAACTATTCACCCCTCCACTTT CASSLMTGNYSPLHF
16 TRBJ2-1 NA TRBD2 TRBV19 TGTGCCAGTAAGGTGGGGGCTAGCGGGACCTACAATGAGCAGTTCTTC CASKVGASGTYNEQFF